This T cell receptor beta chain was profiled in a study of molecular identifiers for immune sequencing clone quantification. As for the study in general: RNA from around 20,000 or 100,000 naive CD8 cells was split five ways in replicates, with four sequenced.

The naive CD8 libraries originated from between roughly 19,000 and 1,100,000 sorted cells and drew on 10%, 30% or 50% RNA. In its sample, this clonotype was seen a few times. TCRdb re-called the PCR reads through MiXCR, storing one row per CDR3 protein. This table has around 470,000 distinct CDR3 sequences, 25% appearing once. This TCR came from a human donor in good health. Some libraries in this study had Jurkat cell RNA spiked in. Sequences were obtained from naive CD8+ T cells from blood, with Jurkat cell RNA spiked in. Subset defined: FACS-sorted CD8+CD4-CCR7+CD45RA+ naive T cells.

In DNA form, the CDR3 reads TGCAGTGCTAAGGGGGCTAGCGGGTACTTCTCCTACAATGAGCAGTTCTTC. As protein: CSAKGASGYFSYNEQFF. V and J are TRBV20-1 and TRBJ2-1; possible D gene TRBD2, 8 bases. The CDR3 is 17 residues long. Trimming took off 4 bases at V and 0 bases at J, with 19 bases between the two ends. Germline-derived CDR1 and CDR2 are DFQATT and SNEGSKA (reference sequence).